This T cell receptor beta chain was identified in a study of regulatory T cells in long-lasting Graves disease. Study overall: Patients met the persistent Graves' disease definition after over 5 years of antithyroid drugs with positive TSH receptor antibodies. Study results and caveats: Persistent Graves' cases showed lower TCR diversity than newly diagnosed cases.

The table lists this clonotype with a few counts. Its antigen remains unknown. Construction of the TCR beta libraries employed iRepertoire HTBI primers in conjunction with Arm-PCR of CDR3 regions. TCRdb reprocessed the multiplex PCR reads with MiXCR, giving one entry per CDR3 protein. The repertoire has fewer than 550,000 distinct CDR3 sequences, about 22% of them found once; the top ten carry roughly 7%. Trimming removed 3 bases from V and 5 bases from J, with 17 bases in between. The CDR3 totals 15 residues. The time point is: persistent/refractory GD, antithyroid drugs over 5 years with positive TRAb. With RNA extracted from PBMCs as input, the TCR library was made.

The origin of this receptor is a female donor with Graves disease. V gene TRBV12-3 or TRBV12-4 combines with J gene TRBJ2-7, with D tentatively TRBD1 or TRBD2 (5 bases each). The sample was peripheral blood mononuclear cells (PBMCs), taken when the disease was refractory, from a patient treated with antithyroid drugs. The chain's CDR3 is CASSFGGRGPDEQYF. The CDR3 DNA reads TGTGCCAGCAGTTTTGGGGGTAGAGGTCCCGACGAGCAGTACTTC.